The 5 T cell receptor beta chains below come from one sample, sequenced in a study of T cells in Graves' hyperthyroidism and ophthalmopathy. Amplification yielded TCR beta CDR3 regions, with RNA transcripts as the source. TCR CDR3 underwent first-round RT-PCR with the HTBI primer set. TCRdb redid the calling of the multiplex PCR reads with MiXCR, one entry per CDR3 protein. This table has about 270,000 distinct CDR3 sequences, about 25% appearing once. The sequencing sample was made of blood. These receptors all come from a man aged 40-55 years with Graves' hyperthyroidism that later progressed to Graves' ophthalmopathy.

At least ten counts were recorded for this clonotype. The CDR3 region has the DNA TGCAGTGCTAGAGAGCGAGGCGGGGCGGACATATCTCAGTACTTC. This translates into CSARERGGADISQYF. The gene calls are TRBV20-1 and TRBJ2-7; D perhaps matches TRBD2 (6 bases). Germline loops: CDR1 DFQATT, CDR2 SNEGSKA (reference sequence). Deletions cut 0 bases from V and 10 bases from J, with 22 bases between. This CDR3 region has 15 residues.

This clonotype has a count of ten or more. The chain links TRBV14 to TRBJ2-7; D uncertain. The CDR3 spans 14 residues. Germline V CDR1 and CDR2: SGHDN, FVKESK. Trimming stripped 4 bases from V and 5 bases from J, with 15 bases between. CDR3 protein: CASSPNPSSHEQYF. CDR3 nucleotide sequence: TGTGCCAGCAGCCCGAACCCTTCGTCACACGAGCAGTACTTC. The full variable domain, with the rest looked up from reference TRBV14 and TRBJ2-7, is EAGVTQFPSHSVIEKGQTVTLRCDPISGHDNLYWYRRVMGKEIKFLLHFVKESKQDESGMPNNRFLAERTGGTYSTLKVQPAELEDSGVYFCASSPNPSSHEQYFGPGTRLTVT.

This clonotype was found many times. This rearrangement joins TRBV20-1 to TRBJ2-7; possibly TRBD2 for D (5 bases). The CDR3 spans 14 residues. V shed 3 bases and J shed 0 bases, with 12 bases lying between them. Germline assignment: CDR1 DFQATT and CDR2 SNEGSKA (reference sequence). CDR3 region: CSARRRSSSYEQYF. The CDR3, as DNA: TGCAGTGCTAGGAGGAGGAGCAGCTCCTACGAGCAGTACTTC.

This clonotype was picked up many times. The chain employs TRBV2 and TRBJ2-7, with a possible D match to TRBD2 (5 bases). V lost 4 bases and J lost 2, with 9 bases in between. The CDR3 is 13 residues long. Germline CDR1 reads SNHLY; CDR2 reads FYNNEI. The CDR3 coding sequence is TGTGCCAGCAGTGTAGGACTGGCCTACGAGCAGTACTTC. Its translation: CASSVGLAYEQYF.

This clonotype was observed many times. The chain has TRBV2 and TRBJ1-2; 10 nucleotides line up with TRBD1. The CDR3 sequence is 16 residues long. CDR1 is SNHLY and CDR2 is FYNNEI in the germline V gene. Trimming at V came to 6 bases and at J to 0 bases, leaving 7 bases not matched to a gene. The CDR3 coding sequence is TGTGCCAGCAGCCTGGACAGGGGGGAGCCTAACTATGGCTACACCTTC. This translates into CASSLDRGEPNYGYTF.